This TCR beta chain was profiled in a study of T cells in Graves' hyperthyroidism and ophthalmopathy. General study points: The majority of expanded thyroid clonotypes above 0.001 also appeared in blood.

There are 13 residues in the CDR3. The germline V gene has CDR1 LNHDA and CDR2 SQIVND (reference sequence). With 9 bases removed from V and 4 bases from J, the gap between germline ends came to 15 bases. Using RNA transcripts as the source, TCR beta CDR3 regions were amplified. HTBI primers were employed in a first-round RT-PCR of the TCR CDR3. TCRdb reprocessed the multiplex PCR reads via MiXCR and lists one record per CDR3 protein. The sample carries fewer than 650,000 distinct CDR3 sequences, around 43% recorded once. Comments on this clonotype: What it binds is not known.

The sample comprised peripheral blood or thyroid tissue (not recorded which). This clonotype originated in an adult woman with Graves' disease, either hyperthyroidism or ophthalmopathy (not recorded which). This chain uses TRBV19 with TRBJ1-1; no clear D. CDR3 nucleotide sequence: TGTGCCAGCAGTCTGAGCCCAAGCACTGAAGCTTTCTTT. Residues: CASSLSPSTEAFF.